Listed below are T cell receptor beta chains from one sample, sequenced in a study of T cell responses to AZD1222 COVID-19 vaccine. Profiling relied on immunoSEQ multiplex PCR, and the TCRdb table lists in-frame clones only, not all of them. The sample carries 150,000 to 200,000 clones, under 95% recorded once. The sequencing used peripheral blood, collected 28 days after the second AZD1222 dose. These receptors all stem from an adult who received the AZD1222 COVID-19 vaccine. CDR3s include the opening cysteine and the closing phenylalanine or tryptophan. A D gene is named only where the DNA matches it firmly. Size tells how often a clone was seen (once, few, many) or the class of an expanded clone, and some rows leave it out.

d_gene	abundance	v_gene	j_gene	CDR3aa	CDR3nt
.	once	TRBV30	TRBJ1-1	CAWAQTNTEAFF	TGTGCCTGGGCCCAGACGAACACTGAAGCTTTCTTT
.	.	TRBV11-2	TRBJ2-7	CASSLQGYYEQYF	TGTGCCAGCAGCTTACAGGGTTACTACGAGCAGTACTTC
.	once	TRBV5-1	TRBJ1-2	CASSFEGRGYTF	TGCGCCAGCAGCTTTGAGGGCAGGGGCTACACCTTC
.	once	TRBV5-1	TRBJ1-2	CASSHVTGSVSYGYTF	TGCGCCAGCAGCCATGTTACAGGGAGTGTAAGCTATGGCTACACCTTC
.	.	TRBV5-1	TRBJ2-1	CASSLVQEAYNEQFF	TGCGCCAGCAGCTTGGTTCAGGAGGCCTACAATGAGCAGTTCTTC
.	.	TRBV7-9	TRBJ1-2	CASSMTGVYGYTF	TGTGCCAGCAGCATGACAGGTGTCTATGGCTACACCTTC
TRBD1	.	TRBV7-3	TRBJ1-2	CASSLAGGAHYGYTF	TGTGCCAGCAGCTTAGCAGGGGGCGCCCACTATGGCTACACCTTC
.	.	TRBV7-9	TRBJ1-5	CASSLDRNQPQHF	TGTGCCAGCAGCTTAGATCGCAATCAGCCCCAGCATTTT
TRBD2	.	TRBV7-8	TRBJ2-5	CASSLGGGGGALETQYF	TGTGCCAGCAGCTTAGGCGGAGGCGGGGGGGCTTTAGAGACCCAGTACTTC
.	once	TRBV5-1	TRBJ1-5	CASSFGGLEDQPQHF	TGCGCCAGCAGCTTCGGGGGTTTGGAGGATCAGCCCCAGCATTTT
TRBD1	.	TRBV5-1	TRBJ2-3	CASRLGTASTDTQYF	TGCGCCAGCAGATTGGGGACAGCTAGCACAGATACGCAGTATTTT
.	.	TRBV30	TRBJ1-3	CGGRIQGNTIYF	TGTGGGGGCCGGATACAGGGAAACACCATATATTTT
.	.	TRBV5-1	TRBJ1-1	CASTSGGTLNTEAFF	TGCGCCAGCACCTCGGGAGGGACACTGAACACTGAAGCTTTCTTT
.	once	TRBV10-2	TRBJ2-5	CASSDPQRQETQYF	TGCGCCAGCAGTGATCCGCAGAGGCAAGAGACCCAGTACTTC
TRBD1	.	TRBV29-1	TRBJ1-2	CSVTGQGANYGYTF	TGCAGCGTGACCGGACAGGGAGCTAACTATGGCTACACCTTC
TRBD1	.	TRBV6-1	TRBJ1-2	CASSDRGQGDGYTF	TGTGCCAGCAGTGATAGGGGACAGGGGGATGGCTACACCTTC
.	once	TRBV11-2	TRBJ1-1	CASSLGQLTEAFF	TGTGCCAGCAGCTTAGGGCAGCTTACTGAAGCTTTCTTT
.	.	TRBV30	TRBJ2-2	CAWSPSGELFF	TGTGCCTGGAGTCCGTCCGGGGAGCTGTTTTTT
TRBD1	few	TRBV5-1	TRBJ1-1	CASSLTGQTGIGDTEAFF	TGCGCCAGCAGCTTGACGGGACAGACGGGAATCGGGGACACTGAAGCTTTCTTT
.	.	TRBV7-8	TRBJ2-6	CASSASLSGANVLTF	TGTGCCAGCAGCGCTAGCCTCTCTGGGGCCAACGTCCTGACTTTC
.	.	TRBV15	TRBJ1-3	CATSGGGRYSGNTIYF	TGTGCCACCAGCGGAGGGGGGCGGTACTCTGGAAACACCATATATTTT